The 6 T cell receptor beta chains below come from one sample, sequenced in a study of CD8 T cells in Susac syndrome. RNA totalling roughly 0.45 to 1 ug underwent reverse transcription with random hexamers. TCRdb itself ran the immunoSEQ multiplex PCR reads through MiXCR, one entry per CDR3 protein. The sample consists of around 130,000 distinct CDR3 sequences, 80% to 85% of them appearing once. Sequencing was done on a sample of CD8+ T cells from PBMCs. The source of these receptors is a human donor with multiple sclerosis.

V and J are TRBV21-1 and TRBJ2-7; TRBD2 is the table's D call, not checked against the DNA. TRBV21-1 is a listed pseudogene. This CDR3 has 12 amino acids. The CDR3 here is CASSSRGGEQYV. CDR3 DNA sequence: TGTGCCAGCAGCAGCCGGGGGGGCGAGCAGTACGTC.

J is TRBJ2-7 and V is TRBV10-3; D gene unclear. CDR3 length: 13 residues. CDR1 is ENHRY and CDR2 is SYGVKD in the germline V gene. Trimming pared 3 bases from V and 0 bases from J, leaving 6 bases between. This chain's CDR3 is CAISEIGSYEQYF. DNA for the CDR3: TGTGCCATCAGTGAAATAGGCTCCTACGAGCAGTACTTC.

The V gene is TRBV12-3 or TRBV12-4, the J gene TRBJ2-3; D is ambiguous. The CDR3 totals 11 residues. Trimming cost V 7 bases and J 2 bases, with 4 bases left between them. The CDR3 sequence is CASTNTDTQYF. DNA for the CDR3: TGTGCCAGCACTAACACAGATACGCAGTATTTT.

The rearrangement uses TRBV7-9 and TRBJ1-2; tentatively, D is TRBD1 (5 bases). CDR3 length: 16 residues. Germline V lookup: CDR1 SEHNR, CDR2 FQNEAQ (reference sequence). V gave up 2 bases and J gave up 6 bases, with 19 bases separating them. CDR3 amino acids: CASSLFPAQGGDGYTF. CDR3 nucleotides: TGTGCCAGCAGCTTATTCCCCGCCCAGGGAGGGGATGGCTACACCTTC.

The CDR3 reads CASSEGNNEQFF. The CDR3 DNA follows: TGTGCCAGCAGCGAGGGGAACAATGAGCAGTTCTTC. V gene TRBV9 combines with J gene TRBJ2-1; tentative D call: TRBD1 (5 bases). V lost 3 bases and J 5 bases, leaving 6 bases between the germline ends. CDR3 length: 12 amino acids. Germline CDR1 SGDLS, CDR2 YYNGEE.

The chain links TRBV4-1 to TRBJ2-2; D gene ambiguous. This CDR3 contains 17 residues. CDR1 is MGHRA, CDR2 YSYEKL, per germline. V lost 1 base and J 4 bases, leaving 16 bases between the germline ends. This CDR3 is CASSQALGVLFTGELFF. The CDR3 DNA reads TGCGCCAGCAGCCAAGCCCTTGGGGTTTTGTTCACCGGGGAGCTGTTTTTT.